Listed below are T cell receptor beta chains from one sample, sequenced in a study of shared clonotypes between healthy human individuals. Assay: immunoSEQ multiplex PCR; the TCRdb copy retains only in-frame clones and omits some. The sample gives around 500,000 clones, about 78% of which show up once; about 12% is in the top ten. Source material: PBMCs. The receptors stem from a woman aged 40 to 50 in good health. Some clones in this sample may be carry-over from other donors' samples. Both conserved end residues are part of each CDR3. A D gene is named only where the DNA matches it firmly. Some rows mark clone size as missing; the rest say once, few, many or name a class of expanded clone.

V gene,D gene,J gene,clone size,CDR3 protein,CDR3 DNA
TRBV4-1,NA,TRBJ2-7,NA,CASSAALGPYEQYF,TGCGCCAGCAGCGCCGCGCTGGGCCCCTACGAGCAGTACTTC
TRBV7-3,NA,TRBJ2-6,NA,CASSPTMAGANVLTF,TGTGCCAGCAGCCCGACCATGGCTGGGGCCAACGTCCTGACTTTC
TRBV6-1,NA,TRBJ2-2,NA,CASSEWVTGELFF,TGTGCCAGCAGTGAATGGGTCACCGGGGAGCTGTTTTTT
TRBV7-8,NA,TRBJ1-1,NA,CASSLVAPRAGIWIDTEAFF,TGTGCCAGCAGCTTAGTAGCCCCTCGGGCAGGCATTTGGATAGACACTGAAGCTTTCTTT
TRBV30,TRBD2,TRBJ2-5,once,CAWSLGYGRARETQYF,TGTGCCTGGAGTTTGGGGTACGGGAGGGCGAGAGAGACCCAGTACTTC
TRBV6-5,NA,TRBJ1-2,NA,CASRTTGQDGYTF,TGTGCCAGCAGGACTACAGGGCAAGATGGCTACACCTTC
TRBV19,NA,TRBJ2-5,once,CASSPRTGDGETQYF,TGTGCCAGTAGTCCTCGGACGGGAGACGGGGAGACCCAGTACTTC
TRBV11-2,NA,TRBJ2-2,NA,CASSLVGPQNTGELFF,TGTGCCAGCAGCTTAGTGGGACCACAGAACACCGGGGAGCTGTTTTTT
TRBV11-3,NA,TRBJ2-2,NA,CASSLDQRSGELFF,TGTGCCAGCAGCTTAGATCAGCGCAGCGGGGAGCTGTTTTTT
TRBV19,TRBD1,TRBJ1-2,NA,CASRRQGSLHYGYTF,TGTGCCAGTAGGCGACAGGGAAGTCTCCACTATGGCTACACCTTC
TRBV29-1,TRBD2,TRBJ2-1,NA,CSVEDAFLAGEAYNEQFF,TGCAGCGTTGAAGACGCCTTCCTAGCGGGAGAGGCCTACAATGAGCAGTTCTTC
TRBV5-6,NA,TRBJ1-6,NA,CASRNRRAAIYNSPLHF,TGTGCCAGCAGGAACCGCCGGGCCGCCATTTATAATTCACCCCTCCACTTT
TRBV2,NA,TRBJ2-2,NA,CASKSVIYTGELFF,TGTGCCAGCAAGTCAGTAATTTACACCGGGGAGCTGTTTTTT
TRBV18,TRBD1,TRBJ2-1,NA,CASSPDRGNEQFF,TGTGCCAGCTCACCGGACAGGGGGAATGAGCAGTTCTTC
TRBV13,NA,TRBJ1-1,NA,CASSLGTEAFF,TGTGCCAGCAGCTTAGGGACCGAAGCTTTCTTT
TRBV18,TRBD1,TRBJ1-5,NA,CASRGGSGNQPQHF,TGTGCCAGCCGAGGGGGCTCGGGCAATCAGCCCCAGCATTTT
TRBV10-3,NA,TRBJ1-1,NA,CAISGTIPNTEAFF,TGTGCCATCAGTGGGACAATTCCGAACACTGAAGCTTTCTTT
TRBV2,NA,TRBJ1-2,few,CASSEAGWGYGYTF,TGTGCCAGCAGTGAAGCCGGGTGGGGCTATGGCTACACCTTC
TRBV27,TRBD2,TRBJ2-3,NA,CASSPRTLAGGSTDTQYF,TGTGCCAGCAGCCCCAGGACCCTAGCGGGAGGAAGCACAGATACGCAGTATTTT
TRBV18,NA,TRBJ1-3,once,CASSPGQFSAGGNTIYF,TGTGCCAGCTCACCAGGACAGTTCTCTGCGGGGGGAAACACCATATATTTT
TRBV5-1,NA,TRBJ2-5,once,CASSLVVAAETQYF,TGCGCCAGCAGCTTGGTCGTAGCGGCGGAGACCCAGTACTTC
TRBV2,TRBD1,TRBJ2-7,once,CASTQSGTVYEQYF,TGTGCCAGCACTCAATCCGGGACAGTTTACGAGCAGTACTTC
TRBV7-9,NA,TRBJ1-4,few,CASSLGSTVPNEKLFF,TGTGCCAGCAGCTTAGGATCGACAGTACCTAATGAAAAACTGTTTTTT
TRBV27,NA,TRBJ1-1,NA,CASRWTANTEAFF,TGTGCCAGCAGATGGACAGCAAACACTGAAGCTTTCTTT
TRBV30,TRBD1,TRBJ1-1,NA,CAWRQGRESEAFF,TGTGCCTGGAGACAGGGGCGCGAAAGTGAAGCTTTCTTT
TRBV5-6,NA,TRBJ2-7,NA,CASSLSSLEQYF,TGTGCCAGCAGCTTGTCTTCGCTGGAGCAGTACTTC
TRBV15,NA,TRBJ2-7,few,CATSRDLQAYEQYF,TGTGCCACCAGCAGAGATCTCCAGGCCTACGAGCAGTACTTC
TRBV9,NA,TRBJ2-6,NA,CASSVGLGGANVLTF,TGTGCCAGCAGCGTAGGCCTGGGTGGGGCCAACGTCCTGACTTTC
TRBV5-1,TRBD2,TRBJ2-1,few,CASSYIAGGNNEQFF,TGCGCCAGCAGCTATATAGCGGGGGGGAACAATGAGCAGTTCTTC
TRBV27,NA,TRBJ2-7,once,CASSRLPHRALTYEQYF,TGTGCCAGCAGTCGTTTGCCTCACAGGGCGCTTACCTACGAGCAGTACTTC
TRBV18,NA,TRBJ2-2,NA,CASSPLELSTGELFF,TGTGCCAGCTCACCTCTCGAGCTAAGCACCGGGGAGCTGTTTTTT
TRBV10-3,NA,TRBJ1-1,NA,CAISESPQRSTEAFF,TGTGCCATCAGTGAGTCGCCACAGCGGAGCACTGAAGCTTTCTTT
TRBV11-2,TRBD2,TRBJ2-2,NA,CASSLGGTSGRDTGELFF,TGTGCCAGCAGCTTAGGGGGGACTAGCGGGAGGGACACCGGGGAGCTGTTTTTT
TRBV5-6,NA,TRBJ1-3,once,CASRRGPTGNTIYF,TGTGCCTCTCGACGGGGCCCCACTGGAAACACCATATATTTT
TRBV7-6,TRBD2,TRBJ2-3,NA,CASSPRRLAGDLSDTQYF,TGTGCCAGCAGCCCCCGCCGACTAGCGGGGGACCTCTCAGATACGCAGTATTTT
TRBV5-3,TRBD2,TRBJ2-3,NA,CARSLSGSADTQYF,TGTGCCAGAAGCTTGAGCGGGAGTGCAGATACGCAGTATTTT
TRBV4-1,NA,TRBJ2-4,NA,CASSQPQGEGAKNIQYF,TGCGCCAGCAGCCAGCCCCAGGGGGAGGGTGCCAAAAACATTCAGTACTTC
TRBV7-2,TRBD2,TRBJ2-1,NA,CASSRTAGGSGEQFF,TGTGCCAGCAGCCGGACAGCGGGAGGCTCGGGGGAGCAGTTCTTC
TRBV2,TRBD1,TRBJ2-7,NA,CASSERGDRGPYEQYF,TGTGCCAGCAGTGAAAGGGGGGACAGGGGGCCCTACGAGCAGTACTTC
TRBV5-4,NA,TRBJ1-1,NA,CASSLASRSNTEAFF,TGTGCCAGCAGCTTGGCCTCGCGGTCAAACACTGAAGCTTTCTTT